The 11 T cell receptor beta chains given below trace back to one sample, sequenced in a study of T cells in tuberculosis. Using immunoSEQ multiplex PCR, the repertoire was profiled, and TCRdb retains in-frame clones only, with some absent. There are about 33,000 clones in the sample; 92% occur only once, and 7% lies in the top ten. Specified time point: new active TB diagnosis, blood taken before or within 7 days of starting treatment. The specimen was PBMCs, collected at tuberculosis diagnosis. The receptors were gathered from an adult with tuberculosis. Some clones in this sample may be carry-over from other donors' samples.

This chain connects TRBV7-8 to TRBJ2-7; the match to TRBD1 covers 10 bases. The CDR3 is made up of 16 amino acids. The trim removed 1 base at V and 1 base at J, leaving 4 bases unmatched. Germline-derived CDR1 and CDR2 are SGHVS and FQNEAQ. CDR3 region: CASSLGDRGFSYEQYF. The CDR3 DNA is TGTGCCAGCAGCTTAGGGGACAGGGGTTTTTCCTACGAGCAGTACTTC.

V is TRBV2 and J is TRBJ1-3; TRBD1 is a possible D gene (6 bases). The CDR3 consists of 22 residues. Looked up from germline, CDR1 is SNHLY and CDR2 is FYNNEI. V lost 4 bases and J 5 bases, leaving 36 bases between the germline ends. The CDR3 region has the DNA TGTGCCAGCAGTGGACGGAGTTACAGGGAAACTGAACTCCGTTATTTTAGAAACACCATATATTTT. The encoded protein is CASSGRSYRETELRYFRNTIYF.

The rearrangement uses TRBV19 and TRBJ1-1; TRBD1 matches 12 bases. This CDR3 has 14 amino acids. Germline assignment: CDR1 LNHDA and CDR2 SQIVND (reference sequence). V lost 9 bases, J lost 11 bases, and 13 bases stayed unmatched. The CDR3 DNA is TGTGCCAGCCTAGAGCCGGGACAGGGGGCGAGGGCTTTCTTT. This codes for CASLEPGQGARAFF.

The chain carries TRBV4-1 and TRBJ2-7, with 8 bases aligning to TRBD2. The CDR3 sequence is 16 residues long. Looked up from germline, CDR1 is MGHRA and CDR2 is YSYEKL. J was trimmed by 0 bases and V by 1 base; bases with no gene match: 5. CDR3 DNA: TGCGCCAGCAGCCAAGTCGTGGGGACTAGCTCCTACGAGCAGTACTTC. Residues: CASSQVVGTSSYEQYF.

Only a few counts were recorded for this clone. Here the CDR3 reads CASSLEESPLHF. Here the CDR3 DNA reads TGTGCCAGCAGCTTAGAGGAGTCACCCCTCCACTTT. V gene TRBV7-9 combines with J gene TRBJ1-6, with D unresolved. Trimming removed 1 base from V and 10 bases from J, with 5 bases in between. Germline V CDR1 and CDR2: SEHNR, FQNEAQ (reference sequence). The CDR3 is 12 amino acids. Complete variable domain (other parts from reference TRBV7-9 and TRBJ1-6): DTGVSQNPRHKITKRGQNVTFRCDPISEHNRLYWYRQTLGQGPEFLTYFQNEAQLEKSRLLSDRFSAERPKGSFSTLEIQRTEQGDSAMYLCASSLEESPLHFGNGTRLTVT.

The genes are TRBV7-2 and TRBJ2-1; 7 bases are shared with TRBD1. Losses at the gene ends were 7 bases for V and 7 bases for J; bases not matched to a gene: 7. The germline CDR1 and CDR2 sequences are SGHTA and FQGNSA. The CDR3 spans 13 residues. This CDR3 reads CASTDRVLNEQFF. CDR3 sequence (DNA): TGTGCCAGCACCGACAGGGTCCTTAATGAGCAGTTCTTC. Supplemented by reference TRBV7-2 and TRBJ2-1, the full variable domain reads GAGVSQSPSNKVTEKGKDVELRCDPISGHTALYWYRQSLGQGLEFLIYFQGNSAPDKSGLPSDRFSAERTGGSVSTLTIQRTQQEDSAVYLCASTDRVLNEQFFGPGTRLTVL.

The chain links TRBV4-1 to TRBJ2-7; perhaps TRBD1 as D (6 bases). V lost 6 bases and J lost 3, with 15 bases in between. This CDR3 is built from 14 residues. Germline-derived CDR1 and CDR2 are MGHRA and YSYEKL. The CDR3 nucleotides are TGCGCCAGCAGTCAACCGGGACACAGCTACGAGCAGTACTTC. It yields the protein CASSQPGHSYEQYF.

The chain employs TRBV2 and TRBJ2-1; 10 bases map to TRBD2. V lost 6 bases to trimming and J lost 4 bases; unmatched junction nucleotides: 6. There are 15 residues in the CDR3. Germline CDR1 and CDR2: SNHLY and FYNNEI. DNA for the CDR3: TGTGCCAGCAGCGCTCTAGCGGGGGCGTACAATGAGCAGTTCTTC. Protein sequence: CASSALAGAYNEQFF.

The J gene is TRBJ2-7, the V gene TRBV19; 7 bases agree with TRBD1. J gave up 2 bases and V 6 bases, and 10 bases lay outside the gene matches. This CDR3 contains 15 residues. Germline CDR1 LNHDA, CDR2 SQIVND (reference sequence). CDR3 loop: CASSWVGGQTYEQYF. The CDR3 DNA is TGTGCCAGTAGCTGGGTAGGGGGACAGACCTACGAGCAGTACTTC.

This clone was detected only a few times. J is TRBJ1-1 and V is TRBV7-2, with 7 nucleotides matching TRBD1. CDR3 length equals 13 residues. Trimming removed 3 bases from V and 7 bases from J; junction bases left unmatched: 5. The germline V gene encodes CDR1 SGHTA and CDR2 FQGNSA. The CDR3 bases are TGTGCCAGCAGCTTCAAGGGGGCGGGTGAAGCTTTCTTT. Amino acid sequence: CASSFKGAGEAFF.

The chain links TRBV19 to TRBJ1-1; 8 bases align to TRBD1. Germline V lookup: CDR1 LNHDA, CDR2 SQIVND (reference sequence). With 4 bases clipped from V and 7 bases from J, the junction kept 5 bases outside the gene matches. The CDR3 extends over 13 amino acids. The CDR3 is CASSTTGGGEAFF. The CDR3 nucleotides read TGTGCCAGTAGTACAACAGGGGGTGGTGAAGCTTTCTTT.